Below, 25 T cell receptor beta chains from the same sample are listed, as sequenced in a study of a mutant IDH1 vaccine in newly diagnosed glioma. Indicated time point: week 47, end of study. In every dose of vaccine, 300 ug of mutant IDH1 20-mer peptide was given alongside topical imiquimod. Their recognized antigens are unknown. TCRdb's copy holds only in-frame clones and misses some; the assay was immunoSEQ multiplex PCR. Of over 30,000 clones in the sample, approximately 92% were seen once. The sequences come from PBMCs, collected from a glioma patient whose treatment included an IDH1 peptide vaccine. The receptors here all came from a woman aged 40 to 55 with glioma.

This chain joins TRBV18 and TRBJ2-7; D may be TRBD2 (5 bases). The CDR3 has 12 amino acids. In germline, CDR1 is KGHSH, CDR2 LQKENI. V was shortened by 4 bases and J by 4 bases, with 8 bases between the two germline ends. Here the CDR3 DNA reads TGTGCCAGCTCACACGGGGAATACGAGCAGTACTTC. Amino acid sequence: CASSHGEYEQYF.

The V call is TRBV25-1, the J call TRBJ1-1, with D unclear. From germline, CDR1 is MGHDK and CDR2 SYGVNS. This CDR3 has 13 amino acids. V shed 5 bases and J shed 1 base, with 8 bases lying between them. CDR3 in amino acids: CASSKRTNTEAFF. In nucleotides, the CDR3 is TGTGCCAGCAGTAAAAGGACGAACACTGAAGCTTTCTTT.

The V gene is TRBV7-2, the J gene TRBJ2-3, with D possibly called TRBD1 or TRBD2 (7 bases each). CDR3 length: 15 amino acids. Trimming removed 6 bases at V and 6 bases at J, with 19 bases between. Germline CDR1 SGHTA, CDR2 FQGNSA. The CDR3: CASRKAGRGQDTQYF. The CDR3 DNA follows: TGTGCCAGCAGAAAAGCGGGAAGGGGGCAGGATACGCAGTATTTT.

The gene calls are TRBV11-2 and TRBJ2-7, with TRBD2 matching over 11 bases. V was pared by 0 bases and J by 3 bases, with 1 base of the junction left unmatched. The CDR3 runs to 15 residues. The germline V gene has CDR1 SGHAT and CDR2 FQNNGV. CDR3 sequence (DNA): TGTGCCAGCAGCTTAGAACTAGCGGGAGTCTACGAGCAGTACTTC. Its protein is CASSLELAGVYEQYF.

The chain recombines TRBV20-1 with TRBJ2-7; D call uncertain. Germline lookup yields CDR1 DFQATT and CDR2 SNEGSKA (reference sequence). Trimming removed 4 bases from V and 3 bases from J, with 7 bases in between. The CDR3 sequence is 11 residues long. The CDR3 loop reads CSANLLYEQYF. CDR3 coding DNA: TGCAGTGCTAACTTGCTCTACGAGCAGTACTTC.

The gene calls are TRBV7-8 and TRBJ1-5, with a possible D match to TRBD1 (5 bases). CDR1 and CDR2 (germline): SGHVS, FQNEAQ. V lost 4 bases and J lost 3, with 16 bases in between. The length of the CDR3 is 16 residues. CDR3 bases: TGTGCCAGCAGCTCCCGGGACGGAGGCCTCAATCAGCCCCAGCATTTT. The encoded protein is CASSSRDGGLNQPQHF.

This clone appeared a single time. The rearrangement uses TRBV11-2 and TRBJ2-7; D unresolved. V lost 3 bases, J lost 0 bases, and 12 bases lay in between. The CDR3 length is 15 residues. CDR1 and CDR2 from the germline V gene are SGHAT and FQNNGV. CDR3 residues: CASSFEVYSSYEQYF. CDR3 DNA sequence: TGTGCCAGCAGCTTCGAGGTGTATAGCTCCTACGAGCAGTACTTC.

This chain's CDR3 is CASSPRDRYYNEQFF. Written as DNA, the CDR3 is TGTGCCAGCAGCCCCCGGGACAGGTACTACAATGAGCAGTTCTTC. The genes are TRBV7-9 and TRBJ2-1, with 8 bases identical to TRBD1. V shed 5 bases, J shed 3 bases, and the junction held 6 bases outside the gene matches. The germline V gene has CDR1 SEHNR and CDR2 FQNEAQ (reference sequence). CDR3 size: 15 residues.

The chain recombines TRBV7-9 with TRBJ1-2; D not resolved. The CDR3 is 13 residues long. Deletions cut 6 bases from V and 2 bases from J, with 10 bases between. Germline V gives CDR1 SEHNR, CDR2 FQNEAQ (reference sequence). CDR3 amino acids: CASSPRGNYGYTF. The DNA of the CDR3 is TGTGCCAGCAGTCCCCGGGGAAACTATGGCTACACCTTC. Complete variable domain (other parts from reference TRBV7-9 and TRBJ1-2): DTGVSQNPRHKITKRGQNVTFRCDPISEHNRLYWYRQTLGQGPEFLTYFQNEAQLEKSRLLSDRFSAERPKGSFSTLEIQRTEQGDSAMYLCASSPRGNYGYTFGSGTRLTVV.

The gene calls are TRBV5-1 and TRBJ2-7; D gene ambiguous. This CDR3 is built from 14 residues. The V gene lost 0 bases and the J gene lost 2 bases, with 9 bases spanning the gap. Germline values: CDR1 SGHRS, CDR2 YFSETQ. CDR3 nucleotide sequence: TGCGCCAGCAGCTTGGGGCGGCTACCCTACGAGCAGTACTTC. It codes for CASSLGRLPYEQYF.

The gene calls are TRBV15 and TRBJ1-2; 7 nucleotides align to TRBD1. V shed 0 bases, J shed 4 bases, and the junction held 5 bases outside the gene matches. Per the germline V gene, CDR1 is LNHNV and CDR2 is YYDKDF (reference sequence). The CDR3 consists of 15 residues. DNA of the CDR3: TGTGCCACCAGCAGAGATGACAGGGATCGCTATGGCTACACCTTC. Translated: CATSRDDRDRYGYTF.

The chain recombines TRBV5-6 with TRBJ2-7; D not certain. Germline V lookup: CDR1 SGHDT, CDR2 YYEEEE. The length of the CDR3 is 13 residues. V was pared by 0 bases and J by 1 base, with 5 bases between. The CDR3 region is CASSLDGSYEQYF. As DNA, the CDR3 is TGTGCCAGCAGCTTGGACGGGTCCTACGAGCAGTACTTC.

The chain employs TRBV2 and TRBJ2-1; TRBD2 aligns across 10 bases. This CDR3 region has 16 residues. Germline CDR1 SNHLY, CDR2 FYNNEI. After removal of 6 bases from V and 5 bases from J, the junction contained 10 bases not matched to a gene. CDR3 amino acids: CASREGGTSEHNEQFF. CDR3 DNA: TGTGCCAGCAGAGAGGGGGGGACTAGCGAACACAATGAGCAGTTCTTC.

This chain uses TRBV25-1 with TRBJ2-1; D is unclear. In germline, CDR1 is MGHDK, CDR2 SYGVNS. V was cut by 2 bases and J by 13 bases, with 15 bases left in between. The CDR3 totals 13 residues. The chain's CDR3 is CASSEGSSPNQFF. Written as DNA, the CDR3 is TGTGCCAGCAGTGAAGGCAGTTCTCCCAACCAGTTCTTC.

The chain links TRBV27 to TRBJ1-1; 8 bases map to TRBD1. CDR3 length equals 17 residues. CDR1 is MNHEY, CDR2 SMNVEV, per germline (reference sequence). Trimming took 5 bases from V and 3 from J; bases not matched to a gene: 14. CDR3 loop: CASSKKPGQGLHTEAFF. DNA for the CDR3: TGTGCCAGCAGTAAAAAACCCGGACAGGGACTTCACACTGAAGCTTTCTTT.

J is TRBJ2-5 and V is TRBV2; 9 positions match TRBD1. Germline assignment: CDR1 SNHLY and CDR2 FYNNEI. The CDR3 totals 15 residues. J lost 5 bases, V lost 5 bases, and 9 bases had no gene match. CDR3 amino acids: CASSSRDREIETQYF. The CDR3 bases are TGTGCCAGCAGTAGCAGGGACAGGGAGATTGAGACCCAGTACTTC.

The chain has TRBV12-5 and TRBJ2-5; D might be TRBD1 (5 bases). Germline V lookup: CDR1 LGHNT, CDR2 FRNRAP. V was pared by 4 bases and J by 4 bases, with 10 bases between. The length of the CDR3 is 13 residues. The CDR3 region is CASGSGNSETQYF. The CDR3 coding sequence is TGTGCTAGTGGTTCAGGGAATTCAGAGACCCAGTACTTC. The full variable domain, in which reference TRBV12-5 and TRBJ2-5 provide the parts outside the CDR3, is DARVTQTPRHKVTEMGQEVTMRCQPILGHNTVFWYRQTMMQGLELLAYFRNRAPLDDSGMPKDRFSAEMPDATLATLKIQPSEPRDSAVYFCASGSGNSETQYFGPGTRLLVL.

The chain uses TRBV6-5 and TRBJ2-7, with 10 nucleotides matching TRBD2. The germline V gene has CDR1 MNHEY and CDR2 SVGAGI. This CDR3 spans 16 amino acids. V gave up 4 bases and J gave up 7 bases; unmatched junction bases: 13. The CDR3: CASSFFGSGRAGEQYF. CDR3 sequence (DNA): TGTGCCAGCAGTTTCTTTGGGAGCGGGAGGGCGGGGGAGCAGTACTTC.

The chain carries TRBV10-3 and TRBJ2-7, with 10 bases identical to TRBD2. J gave up 1 base and V 10 bases, and 16 bases lay outside the gene matches. This CDR3 has 17 amino acids. The V gene's germline CDR1 is ENHRY and CDR2 SYGVKD. DNA for the CDR3: TGTGCCACCGGGGTGATTCCCGGACTAGCGGAATCCTACGAGCAGTACTTC. Residues: CATGVIPGLAESYEQYF.

The chain uses TRBV7-9 and TRBJ2-7, with a tentative D call TRBD1 (6 bases). This CDR3 contains 14 residues. Deletions cut 5 bases from V and 5 bases from J, with 16 bases between. Germline V gives CDR1 SEHNR, CDR2 FQNEAQ (reference sequence). The CDR3 nucleotides read TGTGCCAGCAGCCCTATTACAGGGTCCCACGAGCAGTACTTC. It translates to CASSPITGSHEQYF.

The chain combines TRBV30 with TRBJ2-5; D unresolved. Per the germline V gene, CDR1 is GTSNPN and CDR2 is SVGIG (reference sequence). V shed 0 bases and J shed 4 bases, with 6 bases lying between them. This CDR3 has 12 residues. The CDR3 reads CAWSVARETQYF. CDR3 sequence (DNA): TGTGCCTGGAGTGTAGCGCGAGAGACCCAGTACTTC.

V usage is TRBV29-1 and J usage is TRBJ1-2; possible D gene TRBD1, 5 bases. The CDR3 totals 13 residues. The V gene lost 0 bases and the J gene lost 5 bases, with 10 bases spanning the gap. Germline loops: CDR1 SQVTM, CDR2 ANQGSEA. CDR3 in DNA: TGCAGCGTTGAAGAAGGGGACTCTTATGGCTACACCTTC. Translating gives CSVEEGDSYGYTF. Combining the CDR3 with reference TRBV29-1 and TRBJ1-2 gives the whole variable domain SAVISQKPSRDICQRGTSLTIQCQVDSQVTMMFWYRQQPGQSLTLIATANQGSEATYESGFVIDKFPISRPNLTFSTLTVSNMSPEDSSIYLCSVEEGDSYGYTFGSGTRLTVV.

This chain connects TRBV2 to TRBJ1-3, with a tentative D call TRBD1 (5 bases). V lost 8 bases, J lost 4 bases, and 9 bases lay in between. This CDR3 contains 12 residues. Germline values: CDR1 SNHLY, CDR2 FYNNEI. The CDR3 DNA is TGTGCCAGCGGCGACAGCGGAAACACCATATATTTT. Protein product: CASGDSGNTIYF.

J is TRBJ2-2 and V is TRBV5-4; 7 bases match TRBD1. The CDR3 sequence is 16 residues long. Germline trimming cut 4 bases from V and 7 bases from J; bases unmatched to any gene: 13. Germline V gene data show CDR1 as SGHNT and CDR2 as YYREEE (reference sequence). CDR3 in DNA: TGTGCCAGCAGCCTTACCTTAGACAGGGAAGGCGGGGAGCTGTTTTTT. The encoded protein is CASSLTLDREGGELFF.

The chain has TRBV14 and TRBJ2-7; possibly TRBD1 or TRBD2 for D (6 bases each). CDR1 is SGHDN and CDR2 is FVKESK in the germline V gene. The CDR3 length is 15 residues. The V end was cut by 6 bases, the J end by 0 bases, with 15 bases between. CDR3 sequence reads: CASSPRGLSSYEQYF. The DNA of the CDR3 is TGTGCCAGCAGTCCCAGGGGACTGAGCTCCTACGAGCAGTACTTC.